The T cell receptor (beta chain) described here comes from a study of cytomegalovirus exposure and HLA in healthy donors. About the study: Per a later analysis, the roughly 670 first-cohort and some 110 validation repertoires shared one platform.

Generated by immunoSEQ multiplex PCR, the TCRdb table keeps only in-frame clones and is missing some. The data contain fewer than 200,000 clones, under 90% of them singletons. As for this clone: The antigen is undetermined.

Study results and limitations: Later, an analysis found that TCR clusters from the first cohort tended to co-occur in the 120 or so validation repertoires. Cytomegalovirus association was listed for 170 or so TCR beta chains.

Source material: PBMCs. The TCR sequence derives from a woman younger than 30 in good health and CMV-seropositive.

CDR3 coding DNA: TGTGCCAGCAGCTTAGCGGGAGGGCCGGGGGAGCAGTACTTC. Translating it yields CASSLAGGPGEQYF. V is TRBV5-6 and J is TRBJ2-5; TRBD2 matches 10 bases. This CDR3 contains 14 residues. The V segment lost 2 bases and the J segment 11 bases; nucleotides outside the gene matches: 9. Germline V CDR1 and CDR2: SGHDT, YYEEEE.